One and the same sample provided the 16 T cell receptor beta chains below, sequenced in a study of T cell responses to AZD1222 COVID-19 vaccine. Generated by immunoSEQ multiplex PCR, the TCRdb table keeps only in-frame clones and is missing some. The sample carries 150,000 to 200,000 clones, around 90% recorded once. The specimen comprised peripheral blood, sampled 28 days after the second AZD1222 dose. The receptors were gathered from an adult who received the AZD1222 COVID-19 vaccine.

This chain connects TRBV5-6 to TRBJ2-1; no reliable D call. The CDR3 covers 12 residues. Trimming pared 0 bases from V and 4 bases from J, leaving 2 bases between. Germline CDR1 reads SGHDT; CDR2 reads YYEEEE. The CDR3 nucleotides are TGTGCCAGCAGCTTGGATTACAATGAGCAGTTCTTC. This gives the protein CASSLDYNEQFF.

V gene TRBV7-8 combines with J gene TRBJ2-7; the D is unclear. This CDR3 comprises 12 residues. V lost 7 bases to trimming and J lost 9 bases, with 16 bases between them. The germline V gene encodes CDR1 SGHVS and CDR2 FQNEAQ. The CDR3 loop reads CASTTPSPVQYF. In DNA, the CDR3 is TGTGCCAGCACCACCCCGAGCCCCGTGCAGTACTTC. The whole variable domain, remainder taken from reference TRBV7-8 and TRBJ2-7, is GAGVSQSPRYKVAKRGQDVALRCDPISGHVSLFWYQQALGQGPEFLTYFQNEAQLDKSGLPSDRFFAERPEGSVSTLKIQRTQQEDSAVYLCASTTPSPVQYFGPGTRLTVT.

V is TRBV12-3 or TRBV12-4 and J is TRBJ1-1; D is uncertain. This CDR3 spans 13 amino acids. The V gene lost 7 bases and the J gene lost 1 base, with 10 bases spanning the gap. CDR3 DNA: TGTGCCAGCACTCTCTGGGGGAACACTGAAGCTTTCTTT. This sequence encodes CASTLWGNTEAFF.

A single count supports this clone. V is TRBV5-5 and J is TRBJ2-1; 9 bases match TRBD2. Germline-derived CDR1 and CDR2 are SGHKS and YYEKEE (reference sequence). The V gene end was trimmed by 1 base and the J gene end by 2 bases; junction bases not matched to a gene: 4. The length of the CDR3 is 16 residues. The CDR3 spells CASSLTAGGAYNEQFF. CDR3 bases: TGTGCCAGCAGCTTGACAGCGGGGGGAGCCTACAATGAGCAGTTCTTC.

The V call is TRBV9, the J call TRBJ2-1; 7 bases fit TRBD2. The trim removed 0 bases at V and 2 bases at J, leaving 2 bases unmatched. The CDR3 is 15 residues long. CDR1 and CDR2 from the germline V gene are SGDLS and YYNGEE. CDR3 sequence: CASSVVAGPYNEQFF. The CDR3 DNA sequence: TGTGCCAGCAGCGTAGTAGCGGGCCCCTACAATGAGCAGTTCTTC.

The chain joins TRBV30 to TRBJ2-7, with TRBD1 matching over 7 bases. Germline lookup yields CDR1 GTSNPN and CDR2 SVGIG (reference sequence). V gave up 0 bases and J gave up 3 bases; unmatched junction bases: 8. The CDR3 runs 15 residues. DNA for the CDR3: TGTGCCTGGAGTGTAAGACAGGGTTTCCTCTACGAGCAGTACTTC. Translated, it gives CAWSVRQGFLYEQYF.

The V call is TRBV19, the J call TRBJ2-3; 10 bases agree with TRBD2. CDR3 size: 15 residues. J lost 2 bases, V lost 7 bases, and 6 bases had no gene match. CDR1 and CDR2 from the germline V gene are LNHDA and SQIVND (reference sequence). The CDR3 DNA follows: TGTGCCAGTACCCCTAGCGGGGGAGCCACAGATACGCAGTATTTT. This encodes CASTPSGGATDTQYF. Based on the CDR3 plus reference TRBV19 and TRBJ2-3, the full variable domain is DGGITQSPKYLFRKEGQNVTLSCEQNLNHDAMYWYRQDPGQGLRLIYYSQIVNDFQKGDIAEGYSVSREKKESFPLTVTSAQKNPTAFYLCASTPSGGATDTQYFGPGTRLTVL.

The V gene is TRBV28, the J gene TRBJ2-1; 8 bases are shared with TRBD2. This CDR3 spans 16 amino acids. Germline loops: CDR1 MDHEN, CDR2 SYDVKM. The trim removed 5 bases at V and 5 bases at J, leaving 11 bases unmatched. This CDR3 is CASSIAGAGDNNEQFF. Here the CDR3 DNA reads TGTGCCAGCAGTATCGCGGGAGCGGGAGACAACAATGAGCAGTTCTTC.

CDR3 DNA sequence: TGTGCCAGCAGCTTACAGGGGGCTCCCTACGAGCAGTACTTC. Its translation: CASSLQGAPYEQYF. The V gene is TRBV5-4, the J gene TRBJ2-7, with 9 bases lining up with TRBD1. The CDR3 runs to 14 residues. Germline loops: CDR1 SGHNT, CDR2 YYREEE (reference sequence). The V gene end was trimmed by 2 bases and the J gene end by 2 bases; junction bases not matched to a gene: 2.

The chain couples TRBV10-3 to TRBJ1-2, with 11 bases aligning to TRBD1. J was trimmed by 4 bases and V by 6 bases; bases with no gene match: 10. Per germline, CDR1 ENHRY and CDR2 SYGVKD. This CDR3 comprises 16 residues. The CDR3 loop reads CAIRGTGGVPLYGYTF. The CDR3 DNA follows: TGTGCCATCAGAGGGACAGGGGGGGTCCCCCTCTATGGCTACACCTTC.

The chain combines TRBV11-2 with TRBJ1-4; D might be TRBD1 (5 bases). Germline V CDR1 and CDR2: SGHAT, FQNNGV. CDR3 length: 14 amino acids. V was trimmed by 5 bases and J by 3 bases, leaving 10 bases between them. DNA of the CDR3: TGTGCCAGCAGCCGCGGGGGGGCTAATGAAAAACTGTTTTTT. As protein: CASSRGGANEKLFF. Based on the CDR3 plus reference TRBV11-2 and TRBJ1-4, the full variable domain is EAGVAQSPRYKIIEKRQSVAFWCNPISGHATLYWYQQILGQGPKLLIQFQNNGVVDDSQLPKDRFSAERLKGVDSTLKIQPAKLEDSAVYLCASSRGGANEKLFFGSGTQLSVL.

In DNA, the CDR3 is TGTGCCAGCAGCTTAGAGCTGGGGCGCGGTGAGCAGTTCTTC. Its protein product is CASSLELGRGEQFF. The chain has TRBV7-9 and TRBJ2-1; D might be TRBD1 (5 bases). Deletions cut 1 base from V and 9 bases from J, with 13 bases between. The CDR3 is 14 amino acids. CDR1 SEHNR and CDR2 FQNEAQ come from the germline V gene (reference sequence). Based on the CDR3 plus reference TRBV7-9 and TRBJ2-1, the full variable domain is DTGVSQNPRHKITKRGQNVTFRCDPISEHNRLYWYRQTLGQGPEFLTYFQNEAQLEKSRLLSDRFSAERPKGSFSTLEIQRTEQGDSAMYLCASSLELGRGEQFFGPGTRLTVL.

The chain couples TRBV6-5 to TRBJ1-1; 7 bases map to TRBD1. The CDR3 extends over 15 amino acids. Trimming cost V 5 bases and J 5 bases; bases outside gene matches: 11. The V gene's germline CDR1 is MNHEY and CDR2 SVGAGI. The chain's CDR3 is CASSPLRQGDTEAFF. The CDR3 nucleotides read TGTGCCAGCAGTCCACTACGACAGGGTGATACTGAAGCTTTCTTT.

This chain uses TRBV19 with TRBJ2-3, with TRBD1 matching 8 bases. The CDR3 sequence is 16 residues long. J lost 2 bases, V lost 7 bases, and 11 bases had no gene match. Per germline, CDR1 LNHDA and CDR2 SQIVND (reference sequence). The DNA of the CDR3 is TGTGCCAGTACCACCTGGGACAGGAGATACACAGATACGCAGTATTTT. This codes for CASTTWDRRYTDTQYF.

This clone was observed a single time. The chain carries TRBV27 and TRBJ1-6; D unresolved. CDR3 length: 16 residues. Germline CDR1 and CDR2: MNHEY and SMNVEV (reference sequence). Trimming pared 0 bases from V and 4 bases from J, leaving 10 bases between. CDR3 nucleotide sequence: TGTGCCAGCAGTTTATCATACCACCTATATAATTCACCCCTCCACTTT. As protein: CASSLSYHLYNSPLHF.

V and J are TRBV6-5 and TRBJ1-1; the D gene is possibly TRBD1 (5 bases). The CDR3 is 13 amino acids. V lost 2 bases and J lost 5, with 9 bases in between. Per the germline V gene, CDR1 is MNHEY and CDR2 is SVGAGI. CDR3 bases: TGTGCCAGCAGTTACGGGGGGAGGACTGAAGCTTTCTTT. Protein product: CASSYGGRTEAFF.